This T cell receptor (beta chain) was recovered during a study of tumor-infiltrating lymphocytes in localized non-small cell lung cancer. Overall study: Resected tumor was paired with non-adjacent uninvolved lung from the same patient.

Whole-study results and caveats: TCR sequencing covered a subset of patients with enough tissue. IM1 and IM2 tumors showed no difference in T-cell fraction. Technical variation could not be separated from intratumor heterogeneity here.

As concerns this clone: Its antigen is unknown.

Measured with immunoSEQ multiplex PCR; TCRdb has only the in-frame clones, and not every one. The sample lists more than 4,500 clones; more than 95% were seen once. The source is a human donor with non-small cell lung cancer. Sequencing was performed on uninvolved lung tissue not adjacent to the tumor.

In DNA, the CDR3 is TGTGCCAGCTCACCGCCCGAAGGAGGGGTCGTTCAAGAGACCCAGTACTTC. This translates into CASSPPEGGVVQETQYF. The rearrangement joins TRBV18 to TRBJ2-5, with D tentatively TRBD2 (6 bases). This CDR3 region has 17 residues. CDR1 is KGHSH and CDR2 is LQKENI in the germline V gene. Trimming left V 3 bases short and J 2 bases short, with 19 bases between.